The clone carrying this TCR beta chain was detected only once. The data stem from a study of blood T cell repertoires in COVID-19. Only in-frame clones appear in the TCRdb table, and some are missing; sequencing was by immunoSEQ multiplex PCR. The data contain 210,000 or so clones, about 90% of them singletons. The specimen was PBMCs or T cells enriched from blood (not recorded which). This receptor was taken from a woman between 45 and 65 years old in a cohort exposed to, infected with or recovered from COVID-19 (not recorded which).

This CDR3 reads CASSRKAHTGSYEQYF. As DNA, the CDR3 is TGTGCCAGCAGCCGCAAAGCCCACACAGGGTCCTACGAGCAGTACTTC. V and J are TRBV14 and TRBJ2-7; the D gene is possibly TRBD1 (6 bases). The V gene's germline CDR1 is SGHDN and CDR2 FVKESK. The V gene lost 4 bases and the J gene lost 1 base, with 17 bases spanning the gap. The CDR3 sequence is 16 residues long.